The 13 T cell receptor beta chains in this list originate from one sample, sequenced in a study of blood T cells in healthy people across ages. With a J-beta primer mix and a sample-barcoded 5' primer, a second PCR ran about 7 to 12 cycles. One entry per CDR3 protein results from TCRdb running MiXCR on the 5' RACE reads. The sample lists some 890,000 distinct CDR3 sequences, 29% occurring once. These same data were also listed under a study on T cells of mothers and their children.

The material sequenced was blood. Source of these receptors: a woman aged 40 to 49 in good health.

CDR3 region: CASRPQAATGGTQYF. CDR3 sequence (DNA): TGTGCCAGCAGACCACAAGCCGCAACAGGGGGCACGCAGTATTTT. The gene calls are TRBV7-2 and TRBJ2-3, with TRBD1 matching 9 bases. Unmatched junction bases numbered 13, after V lost 6 bases and J lost 9 bases. The CDR3 extends over 15 amino acids. Germline CDR1 SGHTA, CDR2 FQGNSA.

This clonotype was found a few times. This chain joins TRBV18 and TRBJ1-1, with 7 bases matching TRBD1. CDR1 and CDR2 from the germline V gene are KGHSH and LQKENI. J lost 1 base, V lost 1 base, and 3 bases had no gene match. The CDR3 has 15 residues. The CDR3 bases are TGTGCCAGCTCACCACAGGGACAGAAGAACACTGAAGCTTTCTTT. The encoded protein is CASSPQGQKNTEAFF.

This clonotype was seen a few times. The chain is built from TRBV7-9 and TRBJ1-5; perhaps TRBD1 as D (6 bases). Germline CDR1 is SEHNR and CDR2 is FQNEAQ (reference sequence). The CDR3 spans 15 residues. V lost 4 bases to trimming and J lost 1 base, with 11 bases between them. The CDR3: CASSSGVGSNQPQHF. In nucleotides, the CDR3 is TGTGCCAGCAGCTCAGGGGTTGGAAGCAATCAGCCCCAGCATTTT.

This rearrangement joins TRBV12-3 or TRBV12-4 to TRBJ1-2, with 8 bases fitting TRBD1. J gave up 6 bases and V 6 bases, and 9 bases lay outside the gene matches. This CDR3 contains 14 residues. The CDR3 reads CASRGRGQGNGYTF. DNA for the CDR3: TGTGCCAGCAGGGGCCGAGGACAGGGAAATGGCTACACCTTC.

Concerning this clonotype: The conserved phenylalanine or tryptophan normally closing the CDR3 is absent here, so this likely arose from a read error. The rearrangement links TRBV6-7 to TRBJ1-5, with 7 positions matching TRBD1. TRBV6-7 is classed as an ORF, of uncertain function. This CDR3 has 16 residues. The ends lost 7 bases at V and 0 bases at J; junction bases unmatched: 9. CDR3 nucleotide sequence: TGTGCCAGCAACCCGACAGGGACCTATAGCAATCAGCCCCAGCATTCT. Translating it yields CASNPTGTYSNQPQHS.

The genes are TRBV20-1 and TRBJ1-3; TRBD1 agrees at 12 bases. This CDR3 contains 16 residues. Germline values: CDR1 DFQATT, CDR2 SNEGSKA (reference sequence). V lost 6 bases to trimming and J lost 2 bases; unmatched junction nucleotides: 8. CDR3 in amino acids: CSAPGQGARAGNTIYF. CDR3 DNA sequence: TGCAGTGCACCGGGACAGGGGGCGCGCGCTGGAAACACCATATATTTT.

This clonotype was counted between two and nine times. J is TRBJ1-6 and V is TRBV20-1; 7 bases map to TRBD1. V trimming: 0 bases; J trimming: 7 bases; junction bases outside the gene matches: 18. The CDR3 sequence is 19 residues long. The V gene's germline CDR1 is DFQATT and CDR2 SNEGSKA (reference sequence). The CDR3 DNA sequence: TGCAGTGCTAGAGACCCATCCTTCTCCGCGACAGGGAAAAATTCACCCCTCCACTTT. Its translation is CSARDPSFSATGKNSPLHF.

The rearrangement uses TRBV25-1 and TRBJ2-3; maybe TRBD2 (7 bases). The V gene lost 1 base and the J gene lost 2 bases, with 10 bases spanning the gap. CDR1 is MGHDK and CDR2 is SYGVNS in the germline V gene. The CDR3 length is 15 residues. This CDR3 is CASSEWGGPTDTQYF. CDR3 in DNA: TGTGCCAGCAGTGAATGGGGGGGGCCCACAGATACGCAGTATTTT.

This clonotype was counted ten times or more. This chain links TRBV20-1 with TRBJ2-4; 7 bases fit TRBD1. This CDR3 has 13 amino acids. CDR1 DFQATT and CDR2 SNEGSKA come from the germline V gene (reference sequence). V shed 6 bases, J shed 1 base, and the junction held 3 bases outside the gene matches. CDR3 nucleotides: TGCAGTGCCGAGGACAGGGCCAAAAACATTCAGTACTTC. Amino acid sequence: CSAEDRAKNIQYF.

This clonotype showed up just a few times. CDR3 residues: CASSLTQTYEQYF. CDR3 DNA: TGTGCCAGCAGTTTAACACAGACCTACGAGCAGTACTTC. The chain recombines TRBV12-3 or TRBV12-4 with TRBJ2-7, with unresolved D. The CDR3 runs to 13 residues. Trimming pared 2 bases from V and 2 bases from J, leaving 7 bases between.

This chain uses TRBV28 with TRBJ2-3; 9 nucleotides line up with TRBD2. The germline gives CDR1 MDHEN, CDR2 SYDVKM. This CDR3 has 16 residues. V was pared by 3 bases and J by 4 bases, with 8 bases of the junction left unmatched. CDR3 sequence: CASSFPSGVIADTQYF. The CDR3 DNA is TGTGCCAGCAGTTTCCCTAGCGGGGTGATAGCAGATACGCAGTATTTT.

A word on this clonotype: A much larger clone lies a single base off, so this may be a read error. CDR3 DNA: TGTACCAGCAGCTTAGAACCCGACAGGGGGGGCTACGAGCAGTACTTC. It specifies CTSSLEPDRGGYEQYF. V gene TRBV7-2 combines with J gene TRBJ2-4, with TRBD1 matching over 9 bases. The last part of the DNA fits TRBJ2-7 better; the J call may be wrong. Germline V gives CDR1 SGHTA, CDR2 FQGNSA. The CDR3 covers 16 residues.

J is TRBJ1-5 and V is TRBV6-1; perhaps TRBD1 as D (5 bases). Germline loops: CDR1 MNHNS, CDR2 SASEGT. V was pared by 4 bases and J by 6 bases, with 10 bases between. This CDR3 is built from 13 residues. The CDR3 is CASSVGRGQPQHF. The CDR3 region has the DNA TGTGCCAGCAGTGTCGGAAGGGGTCAGCCCCAGCATTTT.